These 28 T cell receptor beta chains came from one sample sequenced in a study of vaccination effects on CD4 cells after COVID-19 (dated by TCRdb to the early 2020s). To identify antigen-specific CD4+ T cell clonotypes by their expansion, the ViraFEST assay first stimulated PBMC with viral peptide pools and then applied TCR sequencing. After less than eleven days of culture, CD4+ T cells were isolated with the EasySep CD4+ T cell isolation kit. Each participant got two doses of an mRNA SARS-CoV-2 vaccine, either BNT162b2 or mRNA-1273. Receptor libraries were prepared by the immunoSEQ multiplex PCR assay. TCRdb limited this immuneACCESS table to in-frame rearrangements with V and J called. A share of clones is missing; checked studies link under half to unresolved V genes, and the rest is unexplained. This sample lists tens of thousands of clones; around four fifths were detected once. Under 9% of the sample is held by the ten biggest clonotypes.

Antigens of these TCRs are unknown. The sample here was CD4+ T cells from PBMCs cultured with SARS-CoV-2 spike peptides, taken after COVID-19 vaccination. This specimen's cell subset or site label, interpreted: SARS-CoV-2 spike overlapping peptide pool stimulation. The receptors stem from a human donor who received a COVID-19 vaccine.

This chain connects TRBV6-5 to TRBJ2-3, with 7 positions matching TRBD1. J lost 3 bases, V lost 8 bases, and 2 bases had no gene match. This CDR3 is built from 12 residues. The germline V gene encodes CDR1 MNHEY and CDR2 SVGAGI. The CDR3 loop reads CASLTGTDTQYF. The DNA of the CDR3 is TGTGCCAGCTTGACAGGGACAGATACGCAGTATTTT.

The rearrangement uses TRBV6-5 and TRBJ1-1; no reliable D call. Germline CDR1 and CDR2: MNHEY and SVGAGI. The CDR3 is made up of 14 amino acids. The V end was cut by 2 bases, the J end by 3 bases, with 10 bases between. The CDR3 is CASSYKGSYTEAFF. CDR3 nucleotide sequence: TGTGCCAGCAGTTACAAAGGGTCCTACACTGAAGCTTTCTTT.

The chain recombines TRBV25-1 with TRBJ1-1, with TRBD1 identical over 11 bases. CDR1 is MGHDK and CDR2 is SYGVNS in the germline V gene. J gave up 7 bases and V 1 base, and 8 bases lay outside the gene matches. This CDR3 has 16 amino acids. The CDR3 protein is CASSESLGQGADEAFF. DNA of the CDR3: TGTGCCAGCAGTGAATCCCTCGGACAGGGGGCGGATGAAGCTTTCTTT.

The V gene is TRBV28, the J gene TRBJ2-7, with 10 positions matching TRBD2. Trimming cost V 2 bases and J 7 bases; bases outside gene matches: 8. CDR1 is MDHEN, CDR2 SYDVKM, per germline. This CDR3 contains 15 residues. The CDR3 nucleotides read TGTGCCAGCAGTTTAAGCGGGAGGGTCTTGTTGGAGCAGTACTTC. Amino acids: CASSLSGRVLLEQYF.

This chain uses TRBV6-5 with TRBJ1-4; 8 bases are a match to TRBD1. CDR3 length equals 14 residues. Germline V gene lookup returns CDR1 MNHEY and CDR2 SVGAGI. With 8 bases clipped from V and 5 bases from J, the junction kept 7 bases outside the gene matches. The CDR3 DNA is TGTGCCAGCGTCAGGACAGGGCTGAATGAAAAACTGTTTTTT. Its protein product is CASVRTGLNEKLFF.

Only a few counts were recorded for this clone. The chain uses TRBV6-1 and TRBJ1-4, with no clear D. Trimming removed 3 bases from V and 7 bases from J, with 6 bases in between. The CDR3 has 12 amino acids. Per germline, CDR1 MNHNS and CDR2 SASEGT. Here the CDR3 DNA reads TGTGCCAGCAGTGATTCGAGTGAAAAACTGTTTTTT. Amino acids: CASSDSSEKLFF.

The gene calls are TRBV23-1 and TRBJ2-7; D might be TRBD1 (7 bases). TRBV23-1 is noted as an ORF with a role that remains uncertain. Trimming took off 4 bases at V and 5 bases at J, with 15 bases between the two ends. The CDR3 covers 14 residues. The CDR3 reads CASSPRQGLDEQYF. The CDR3, as DNA: TGCGCCAGCAGTCCCAGACAGGGACTGGACGAGCAGTACTTC.

The chain is built from TRBV5-1 and TRBJ2-1, with TRBD2 as a possible D gene (5 bases). V lost 1 base, J lost 7 bases, and 18 bases lay in between. The CDR3 runs 16 residues. Germline V gives CDR1 SGHRS, CDR2 YFSETQ. CDR3 sequence reads: CASSLRPLKGANEQFF. The CDR3 DNA reads TGCGCCAGCAGCTTGAGACCCTTAAAGGGAGCAAATGAGCAGTTCTTC.

This chain uses TRBV2 with TRBJ2-7, with TRBD2 matching over 11 bases. The germline V gene has CDR1 SNHLY and CDR2 FYNNEI. The CDR3 is made up of 18 amino acids. With 0 bases clipped from V and 5 bases from J, the junction kept 12 bases outside the gene matches. The CDR3 here is CASSEAELAGDLRDEQYF. The CDR3 DNA sequence: TGTGCCAGCAGTGAAGCGGAACTAGCGGGGGACCTCAGGGACGAGCAGTACTTC. The entire variable domain, with the rest obtained from reference TRBV2 and TRBJ2-7, is as follows: EPEVTQTPSHQVTQMGQEVILRCVPISNHLYFYWYRQILGQKVEFLVSFYNNEISEKSEIFDDQFSVERPDGSNFTLKIRSTKLEDSAMYFCASSEAELAGDLRDEQYFGPGTRLTVT.

The CDR3 DNA is TGTGCCAGCAGCCAAGAAGCCACTAGCGGGAGCTACAATGAGCAGTTCTTC. The encoded protein is CASSQEATSGSYNEQFF. The J gene is TRBJ2-1, the V gene TRBV3-1 (or the pseudogene TRBV3-2); 11 bases match TRBD2. Germline values: CDR1 LGHDT, CDR2 YNNKEL (reference sequence). Losses at the gene ends were 0 bases for V and 3 bases for J; bases not matched to a gene: 4. The CDR3 has 17 residues.

The V gene is TRBV27, the J gene TRBJ1-2; the match to TRBD1 covers 12 bases. Germline CDR1 MNHEY, CDR2 SMNVEV (reference sequence). The length of the CDR3 is 18 residues. Trimming at V came to 3 bases and at J to 3 bases, leaving 11 bases not matched to a gene. CDR3 DNA: TGTGCCAGCAGTTTTGCCGTGGGACAGGGGGCTACTTACTATGGCTACACCTTC. The encoded protein is CASSFAVGQGATYYGYTF.

The CDR3 bases are TGTGCCACCGACAGGAACTATGGCTACACCTTC. Translated: CATDRNYGYTF. The chain combines TRBV12-3 or TRBV12-4 with TRBJ1-2, with D maybe TRBD1 (6 bases). This CDR3 has 11 residues. V was cut by 10 bases and J by 2 bases, with 8 bases left in between.

The gene calls are TRBV19 and TRBJ1-5; D gene ambiguous. Trimming pared 7 bases from V and 3 bases from J, leaving 10 bases between. The CDR3 is 13 amino acids. From germline, CDR1 is LNHDA and CDR2 SQIVND (reference sequence). CDR3 coding DNA: TGTGCCAGTACCCTTGGACCCAATCAGCCCCAGCATTTT. Its protein is CASTLGPNQPQHF.

The V gene is TRBV6-1, the J gene TRBJ1-6; D gene ambiguous. Trimming took 2 bases from V and 2 from J, leaving 7 bases between them. The CDR3 is made up of 15 amino acids. Per the germline V gene, CDR1 is MNHNS and CDR2 is SASEGT. The CDR3 spells CASSETFAYNSPLHF. The CDR3 nucleotides read TGTGCCAGCAGTGAAACTTTCGCCTATAATTCACCCCTCCACTTT.

The chain links TRBV6-1 to TRBJ1-2; D is perhaps TRBD1 (5 bases). Trimming took off 2 bases at V and 6 bases at J, with 13 bases between the two ends. Germline V CDR1 and CDR2: MNHNS, SASEGT. The length of the CDR3 is 14 residues. The CDR3 loop reads CASSEIAGSDGYTF. The CDR3 nucleotides read TGTGCCAGCAGTGAAATTGCAGGGTCGGATGGCTACACCTTC.

The genes are TRBV7-9 and TRBJ2-7, with D perhaps matching TRBD1 or TRBD2 (5 bases each). Germline CDR1 reads SEHNR; CDR2 reads FQNEAQ (reference sequence). With 8 bases removed from V and 0 bases from J, the gap between germline ends came to 14 bases. This CDR3 spans 14 amino acids. The CDR3: CASSPWGSSYEQYF. CDR3 sequence (DNA): TGTGCCAGCTCCCCTTGGGGGAGCTCCTACGAGCAGTACTTC. Looking up the rest from reference TRBV7-9 and TRBJ2-7 gives the full variable domain: DTGVSQNPRHKITKRGQNVTFRCDPISEHNRLYWYRQTLGQGPEFLTYFQNEAQLEKSRLLSDRFSAERPKGSFSTLEIQRTEQGDSAMYLCASSPWGSSYEQYFGPGTRLTVT.

The chain uses TRBV7-9 and TRBJ2-1; D unclear. This CDR3 spans 10 amino acids. Trimming left V 5 bases short and J 8 bases short, with 4 bases between. CDR1 is SEHNR, CDR2 FQNEAQ, per germline (reference sequence). The DNA for the CDR3 is TGTGCCAGCAGCCCCGATGAGCAGTTCTTC. Protein sequence: CASSPDEQFF.

The J gene is TRBJ2-1, the V gene TRBV24-1; TRBD2 matches 8 bases. With V trimmed by 5 bases and J by 8 bases, 7 bases remained unmatched. The CDR3 covers 14 residues. Germline V lookup: CDR1 KGHDR, CDR2 SFDVKD. This CDR3 is CATSASGSLDEQFF. CDR3 DNA: TGTGCCACCAGTGCAAGCGGGAGTTTGGATGAGCAGTTCTTC.

The CDR3 sequence is CASSIVGDGNTIYF. DNA for the CDR3: TGTGCCAGTAGTATAGTCGGCGATGGAAACACCATATATTTT. The rearrangement uses TRBV19 and TRBJ1-3; D gene ambiguous. The CDR3 covers 14 residues. With 1 base removed from V and 3 bases from J, the gap between germline ends came to 7 bases. Germline CDR1 is LNHDA and CDR2 is SQIVND (reference sequence).

V is TRBV6-5 and J is TRBJ2-7, with 9 bases matching TRBD2. In germline, CDR1 is MNHEY, CDR2 SVGAGI. The CDR3 sequence is 14 residues long. J lost 0 bases, V lost 5 bases, and 2 bases had no gene match. Here the CDR3 reads CASSLSGGSYEQYF. The CDR3 nucleotides are TGTGCCAGCAGTCTTAGCGGGGGCTCCTACGAGCAGTACTTC.

In DNA, the CDR3 is TGTGCCAGCAGTGAAGGCTACAATGAGCAGTTCTTC. Its protein product is CASSEGYNEQFF. The V call is TRBV2, the J call TRBJ2-1; D uncertain. V was cut by 1 base and J by 3 bases, with 1 base left in between. Germline V lookup: CDR1 SNHLY, CDR2 FYNNEI. CDR3 length: 12 residues.

The J gene is TRBJ2-5, the V gene TRBV18; 9 nucleotides match TRBD1. Germline V lookup: CDR1 KGHSH, CDR2 LQKENI. The CDR3 length is 15 residues. V lost 3 bases, J lost 5 bases, and 7 bases stayed unmatched. CDR3 protein: CASSPRQGGSETQYF. The CDR3 DNA follows: TGTGCCAGCTCACCTAGACAGGGGGGTTCCGAGACCCAGTACTTC.

V and J are TRBV18 and TRBJ2-5, with D uncertain. Trimming stripped 3 bases from V and 4 bases from J, with 15 bases between. CDR1 and CDR2 from the germline V gene are KGHSH and LQKENI. This CDR3 is built from 15 residues. This CDR3 reads CASSPQSSRGETQYF. CDR3 in DNA: TGTGCCAGCTCACCCCAGAGCAGCCGCGGAGAGACCCAGTACTTC.

The rearrangement uses TRBV7-2 and TRBJ1-2; D might be TRBD1 (5 bases). From germline, CDR1 is SGHTA and CDR2 FQGNSA. This CDR3 region has 14 residues. V lost 2 bases and J lost 4, with 11 bases in between. Here the CDR3 reads CASSLLVQAYGYTF. In DNA, the CDR3 is TGTGCCAGCAGCTTATTGGTACAGGCCTATGGCTACACCTTC.

This chain uses TRBV7-6 with TRBJ1-6, with D perhaps TRBD1 (6 bases). The germline V gene has CDR1 SGHVS and CDR2 FNYEAQ. V was trimmed by 1 base and J by 6 bases, leaving 10 bases between them. The CDR3 totals 15 residues. This CDR3 reads CASSLGRGGNSPLHF. Written as DNA, the CDR3 is TGTGCCAGCAGCTTAGGCAGGGGCGGTAATTCACCCCTCCACTTT.

This chain links TRBV25-1 with TRBJ1-1, with D perhaps matching TRBD1 (6 bases). This CDR3 contains 15 residues. CDR1 and CDR2 from the germline V gene are MGHDK and SYGVNS. Trimming removed 3 bases at V and 4 bases at J, with 15 bases between. CDR3 loop: CASSDPATGTTEAFF. In DNA form, the CDR3 reads TGTGCCAGCAGTGACCCCGCAACAGGGACCACTGAAGCTTTCTTT.

The CDR3 loop reads CASSPGRRETQYF. Here the CDR3 DNA reads TGTGCCAGCAGCCCTGGGAGGAGGGAGACCCAGTACTTC. The chain combines TRBV3-1 (or the pseudogene TRBV3-2) with TRBJ2-5; a possible D gene is TRBD2 (6 bases). Germline CDR1 and CDR2: LGHDT and YNNKEL (reference sequence). V lost 4 bases and J 5 bases, leaving 11 bases between the germline ends. This CDR3 is built from 13 residues.

This clone counts as medium-sized. The CDR3 here is CASSQTTGVNEKLFF. CDR3 DNA sequence: TGTGCCAGCAGCCAAACGACAGGTGTTAATGAAAAACTGTTTTTT. The V call is TRBV4-2, the J call TRBJ1-4, with D maybe TRBD1 (6 bases). CDR3 length: 15 residues. Germline CDR1 is LGHNA and CDR2 is YNFKEQ. The V end was cut by 2 bases, the J end by 4 bases, with 11 bases between.